This TCR beta chain is drawn from a study of blood T cell repertoires in COVID-19. Overall study context: Samples taken during acute and convalescent COVID-19 were collected in the United States, Italy and Spain.

TCRdb keeps only in-frame clones here, not all; method: immunoSEQ multiplex PCR. This table has some 150,000 clones, around four fifths appearing once. V dropped 1 base and J dropped 1 base, with 13 bases sitting between them. The CDR3 sequence is 16 residues long. The germline V gene has CDR1 LNHNV and CDR2 YYDKDF (reference sequence). Those who participated ranged in age from 18 to 89 years and resided in 24 US areas. In assigning cohorts, the study relied on participant-reported clinical history. Resolution of symptoms, clearance, or two negative PCRs was present in recovered Cohort 3 donors. Sequencing used PBMCs or T cells enriched from blood (not recorded which). This clonotype originated in a woman aged 35 to 49 who had recovered from COVID-19. The chain recombines TRBV15 with TRBJ2-5; D perhaps matches TRBD2 (5 bases). The CDR3 spells CATSRGGAAIQETQYF. The CDR3 bases are TGTGCCACCAGCAGAGGGGGAGCGGCGATCCAAGAGACCCAGTACTTC.